This T cell receptor beta chain was captured in a study of T cells after posttransplantation cyclophosphamide. Study-level points and caveats: Recipient CMV seropositivity and CMV reactivation strongly tracked TRB clonality.

The table came from immunoSEQ multiplex PCR; TCRdb's copy has only in-frame clones and leaves some out. The top ten clones hold around 19% of a sample with approximately 5,000 clones, approximately 57% of them seen once. V lost 2 bases to trimming and J lost 5 bases, with 12 bases between them. The length of the CDR3 is 14 residues. Germline V CDR1 and CDR2: MNHNS, SASEGT. The related graft donor's blood sample was taken on the day of bone marrow donation. Note on this clone: Its antigen remains unknown.

The clonotype comes from a woman between 55 and 75 years old in good health, CMV-negative, and a related stem cell transplant donor. The chain is built from TRBV6-1 and TRBJ1-1; maybe TRBD1 (6 bases). Specimen: memory CD8+ T cells sorted from blood. CDR3 residues: CASSENRERTEAFF. The CDR3 DNA sequence: TGTGCCAGCAGTGAAAACAGGGAGCGAACTGAAGCTTTCTTT.